The 12 T cell receptor beta chains presented below share a single source sample, sequenced in a study of blood T cell repertoires in COVID-19. TCRdb keeps only in-frame clones here, not all; method: immunoSEQ multiplex PCR. The data hold more than 60,000 clones, with roughly 70% observed a single time. The sample consisted of peripheral blood. All receptors derive from a human donor with acute or convalescent COVID-19. The donor label of this sample is uncertain.

This chain links TRBV4-1 with TRBJ1-2; D call uncertain. The germline V gene encodes CDR1 MGHRA and CDR2 YSYEKL. Trimming took 6 bases from V and 0 from J, leaving 14 bases between them. CDR3 length equals 15 residues. The CDR3: CASSRGGAANYGYTF. In nucleotides, the CDR3 is TGCGCCAGCAGTCGGGGAGGAGCGGCTAACTATGGCTACACCTTC.

This clone was counted a single time. This sequence joins TRBV5-1 and TRBJ1-4, with 11 positions matching TRBD1. The germline V gene has CDR1 SGHRS and CDR2 YFSETQ. With 4 bases clipped from V and 8 bases from J, the junction kept 4 bases outside the gene matches. The CDR3 contains 14 residues. The CDR3 protein is CASSAGTGGEKLFF. The DNA for the CDR3 is TGCGCCAGCAGCGCCGGGACAGGGGGAGAAAAACTGTTTTTT.

The rearrangement joins TRBV10-3 to TRBJ2-5, with D perhaps TRBD1 (6 bases). The CDR3 covers 15 residues. The V gene lost 3 bases and the J gene lost 2 bases, with 13 bases spanning the gap. The V gene's germline CDR1 is ENHRY and CDR2 SYGVKD. DNA of the CDR3: TGTGCCATCAGTGAACGTGGTCAGGGGCAAGAGACCCAGTACTTC. As protein: CAISERGQGQETQYF.

The chain combines TRBV11-3 with TRBJ2-1; D is unclear. The CDR3 loop spans 14 amino acids. V was cut by 2 bases and J by 6 bases, with 11 bases left in between. CDR1 SGHNT and CDR2 YENEEA come from the germline V gene. CDR3 DNA: TGTGCCAGCAGCTTATCATGGGCTTTCAATGAGCAGTTCTTC. Translating gives CASSLSWAFNEQFF.

This chain connects TRBV12-3 or TRBV12-4 to TRBJ1-2; tentatively, D is TRBD1 (6 bases). The CDR3 sequence is 13 residues long. Trimming left V 6 bases short and J 4 bases short, with 12 bases between. CDR3 sequence (DNA): TGTGCCAGCAGAAGACAGGACTTCTATGGCTACACCTTC. It yields the protein CASRRQDFYGYTF.

This chain links TRBV11-1 with TRBJ1-1, with 8 bases lining up with TRBD1. Germline V CDR1 and CDR2: SGHAT, FQDESV (reference sequence). Unmatched junction bases numbered 6, after V lost 4 bases and J lost 11 bases. The CDR3 length is 12 residues. The DNA for the CDR3 is TGTGCCAGCAGCTCAGGACAGGGAGGTGCTTTCTTT. As protein: CASSSGQGGAFF.

This chain connects TRBV14 to TRBJ1-1, with D possibly TRBD1 on 5 matching bases. CDR1 and CDR2 from the germline V gene are SGHDN and FVKESK. The CDR3 is 13 residues long. Between the trimmed V and J ends, which lost 3 bases and 4 bases, there was a span of 9 bases. The CDR3 loop reads CASSQTGGTEAFF. CDR3 DNA sequence: TGTGCCAGCAGCCAGACGGGGGGCACTGAAGCTTTCTTT.

The chain recombines TRBV5-5 with TRBJ1-6, with D hard to call. The germline gives CDR1 SGHKS, CDR2 YYEKEE (reference sequence). The CDR3 contains 17 residues. V gave up 4 bases and J gave up 5 bases, with 19 bases separating them. This chain's CDR3 is CASSPGGFRLDNSPLHF. CDR3 nucleotides: TGTGCCAGCAGCCCTGGAGGATTCCGGCTCGATAATTCACCCCTCCACTTT.

Remarks on this clone: The junction differs from germline at one of its ends, possibly a read error. This chain links TRBV7-7 with TRBJ2-5, with a tentative D call TRBD1 (7 bases). This CDR3 has 14 residues. Germline CDR1 is SSHAT and CDR2 is FNYEAQ (reference sequence). The CDR3 sequence is CASSQKTGRETQYF. CDR3 bases: TGTGCTAGCAGCCAAAAGACAGGGAGGGAGACCCAGTACTTC.

V usage is TRBV5-6 and J usage is TRBJ1-5, with D possibly being TRBD1 (6 bases). CDR1 is SGHDT and CDR2 is YYEEEE in the germline V gene. The length of the CDR3 is 15 residues. Trimming removed 7 bases from V and 4 bases from J, with 18 bases in between. CDR3 bases: TGTGCCAGCGGTCTCTGGGGGCTAATTAATCAGCCCCAGCATTTT. Its protein is CASGLWGLINQPQHF.

This clone was detected ten times or more. The chain joins TRBV19 to TRBJ1-6; D unclear. The CDR3 contains 14 residues. Trimming shortened V by 3 bases and J by 5 bases, and 8 bases separated the two germline ends. The germline V gene has CDR1 LNHDA and CDR2 SQIVND (reference sequence). CDR3 sequence: CASSILFNNSPLHF. The DNA of the CDR3 is TGTGCCAGTAGTATCTTATTTAATAATTCACCCCTCCACTTT.

The count of this clone is one. The chain is built from TRBV3-1 (or the pseudogene TRBV3-2) and TRBJ1-5; 8 positions agree with TRBD1. This CDR3 region has 16 residues. CDR1 is LGHDT and CDR2 is YNNKEL in the germline V gene (reference sequence). V lost 1 base to trimming and J lost 6 bases; unmatched junction nucleotides: 8. CDR3 sequence reads: CASSQGGGQGLQPQHF. CDR3 nucleotides: TGTGCCAGCAGCCAAGGTGGAGGACAGGGACTTCAGCCCCAGCATTTT.